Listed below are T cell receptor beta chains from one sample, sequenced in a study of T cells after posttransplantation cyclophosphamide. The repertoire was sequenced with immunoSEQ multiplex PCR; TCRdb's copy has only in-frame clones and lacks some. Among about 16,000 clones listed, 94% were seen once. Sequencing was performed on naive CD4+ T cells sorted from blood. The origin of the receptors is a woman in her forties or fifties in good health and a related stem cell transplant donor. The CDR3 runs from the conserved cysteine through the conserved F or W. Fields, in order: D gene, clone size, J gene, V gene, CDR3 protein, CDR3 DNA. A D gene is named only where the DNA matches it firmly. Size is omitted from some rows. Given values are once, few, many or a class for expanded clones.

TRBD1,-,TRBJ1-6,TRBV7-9,CASSQRQGTNSPLHF,TGTGCCAGCAGCCAAAGACAGGGAACTAATTCACCCCTCCACTTT
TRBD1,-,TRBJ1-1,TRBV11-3,CASSLAGTGVVEAFF,TGTGCCAGCAGCTTAGCCGGGACAGGGGTAGTTGAAGCTTTCTTT
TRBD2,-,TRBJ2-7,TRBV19,CATTRGVGGSVAYEQYF,TGTGCCACCACGAGGGGAGTCGGCGGGAGTGTCGCCTACGAGCAGTACTTC
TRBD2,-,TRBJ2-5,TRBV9,CASSVGASGRAFQETQYF,TGTGCCAGCAGCGTAGGGGCTAGCGGGAGGGCCTTCCAAGAGACCCAGTACTTC
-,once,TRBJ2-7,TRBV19,CASSLQGSYEQYF,TGTGCCAGTAGTTTACAGGGTTCCTACGAGCAGTACTTC
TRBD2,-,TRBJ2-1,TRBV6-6,CATRPGRVHNEQFF,TGTGCCACAAGACCGGGGAGGGTCCACAATGAGCAGTTCTTC
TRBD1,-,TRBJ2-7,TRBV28,CASSFLNRGLYEQYF,TGTGCCAGCAGTTTTCTGAACAGGGGCCTTTACGAGCAGTACTTC
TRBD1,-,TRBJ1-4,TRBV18,CASSPPGEGAWEKLFF,TGTGCCAGCTCACCACCGGGAGAGGGGGCGTGGGAAAAACTGTTTTTT
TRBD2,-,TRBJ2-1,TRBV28,CASWERERLPDEQFF,TGTGCCAGCTGGGAGCGGGAGAGACTGCCGGATGAGCAGTTCTTC
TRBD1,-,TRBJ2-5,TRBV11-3,CASSSGQGQQETQYF,TGTGCCAGCAGCTCTGGCCAGGGACAGCAAGAGACCCAGTACTTC
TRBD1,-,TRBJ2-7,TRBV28,CASSSTGGVRSYEQYF,TGTGCCAGCAGCTCGACAGGGGGGGTACGGTCATACGAGCAGTACTTC
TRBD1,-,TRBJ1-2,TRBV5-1,CASSLGTGKGYTF,TGCGCCAGCAGCTTAGGGACAGGTAAAGGCTACACCTTC